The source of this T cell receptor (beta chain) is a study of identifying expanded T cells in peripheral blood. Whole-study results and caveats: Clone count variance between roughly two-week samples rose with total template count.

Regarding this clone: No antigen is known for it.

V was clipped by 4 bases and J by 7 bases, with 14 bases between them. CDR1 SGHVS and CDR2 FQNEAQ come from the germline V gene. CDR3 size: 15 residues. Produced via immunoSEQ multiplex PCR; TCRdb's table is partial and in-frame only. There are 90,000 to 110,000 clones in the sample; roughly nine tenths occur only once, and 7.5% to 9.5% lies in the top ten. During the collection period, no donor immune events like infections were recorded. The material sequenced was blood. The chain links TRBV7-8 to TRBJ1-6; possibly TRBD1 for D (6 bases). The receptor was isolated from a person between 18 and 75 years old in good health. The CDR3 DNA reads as TGTGCCAGCAGCTACACTGGGGGCTCAAATTCACCCCTCCACTTT. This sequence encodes CASSYTGGSNSPLHF.